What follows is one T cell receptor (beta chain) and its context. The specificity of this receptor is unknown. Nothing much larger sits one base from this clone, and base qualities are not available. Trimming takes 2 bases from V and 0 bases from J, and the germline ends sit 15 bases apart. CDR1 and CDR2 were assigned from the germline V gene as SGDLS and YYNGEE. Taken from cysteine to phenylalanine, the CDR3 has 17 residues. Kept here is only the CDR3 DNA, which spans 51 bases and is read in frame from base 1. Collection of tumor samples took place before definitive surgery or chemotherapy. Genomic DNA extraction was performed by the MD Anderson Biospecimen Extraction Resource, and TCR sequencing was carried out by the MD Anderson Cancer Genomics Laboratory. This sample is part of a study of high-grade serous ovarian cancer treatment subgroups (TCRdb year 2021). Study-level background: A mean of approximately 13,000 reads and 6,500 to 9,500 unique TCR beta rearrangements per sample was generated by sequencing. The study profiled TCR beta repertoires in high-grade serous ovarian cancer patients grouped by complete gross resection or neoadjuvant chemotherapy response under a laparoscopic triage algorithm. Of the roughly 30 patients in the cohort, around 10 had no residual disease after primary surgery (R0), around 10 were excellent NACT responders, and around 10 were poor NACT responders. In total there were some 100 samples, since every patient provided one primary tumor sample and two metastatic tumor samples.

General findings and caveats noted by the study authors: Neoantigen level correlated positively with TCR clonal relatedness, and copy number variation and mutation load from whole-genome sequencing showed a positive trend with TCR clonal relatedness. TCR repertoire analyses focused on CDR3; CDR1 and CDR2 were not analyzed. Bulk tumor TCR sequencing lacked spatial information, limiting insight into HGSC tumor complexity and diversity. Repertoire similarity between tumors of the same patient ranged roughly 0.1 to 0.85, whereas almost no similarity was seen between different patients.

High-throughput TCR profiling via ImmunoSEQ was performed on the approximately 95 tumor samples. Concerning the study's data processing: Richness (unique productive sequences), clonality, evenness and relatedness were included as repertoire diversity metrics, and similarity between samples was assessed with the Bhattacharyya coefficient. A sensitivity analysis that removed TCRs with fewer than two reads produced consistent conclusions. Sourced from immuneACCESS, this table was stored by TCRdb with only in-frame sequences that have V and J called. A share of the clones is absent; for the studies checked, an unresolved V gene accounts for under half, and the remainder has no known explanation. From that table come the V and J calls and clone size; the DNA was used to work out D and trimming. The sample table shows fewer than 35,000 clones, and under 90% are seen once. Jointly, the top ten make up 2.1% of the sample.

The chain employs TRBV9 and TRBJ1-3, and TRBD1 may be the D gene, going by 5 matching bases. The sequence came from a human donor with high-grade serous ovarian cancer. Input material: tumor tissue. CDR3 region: CASSVSGTSSSGNTIYF. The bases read TGTGCCAGCAGCGTTTCCGGGACTTCAAGCTCTGGAAACACCATATATTTT.